This T cell receptor beta chain was captured by sequencing in a study of cytomegalovirus exposure and HLA in healthy donors. V trimming: 5 bases; J trimming: 4 bases; junction bases outside the gene matches: 6. Germline lookup yields CDR1 SGHDN and CDR2 FVKESK. The CDR3 covers 14 residues. Primers: 60 Vbeta forward and 13 Jbeta reverse. Some clones are missing from TCRdb's copy, which holds only in-frame ones; the method was immunoSEQ multiplex PCR. This table holds around 150,000 clones, 77% found once. This clonotype originated in a woman aged 40 to 55 in good health and CMV-seropositive. Input material: PBMCs. The chain recombines TRBV14 with TRBJ2-7, with TRBD2 identical over 9 bases. CDR3 nucleotide sequence: TGTGCCAGCAGCACATTGCTAGCGGGATACGAGCAGTACTTC. Its protein product is CASSTLLAGYEQYF.